Below are 8 T cell receptor beta chains sequenced from a single sample in a study of blood T cell repertoires in COVID-19. Here immunoSEQ multiplex PCR was the method, and the copy in TCRdb shows in-frame clones only, minus some. The sample has roughly 250,000 clones, approximately 85% seen once. The sample was peripheral blood. The receptors were sampled from a human donor with COVID-19, enrolled during active disease. The donor label of this sample is uncertain.

The chain recombines TRBV19 with TRBJ2-7, with 8 bases aligning to TRBD1. The CDR3 has 13 residues. Per germline, CDR1 LNHDA and CDR2 SQIVND (reference sequence). The V gene end was trimmed by 6 bases and the J gene end by 4 bases; junction bases not matched to a gene: 5. The CDR3 DNA reads as TGTGCCAGTAGGGACAGGGTTTCATACGAGCAGTACTTC. Its protein is CASRDRVSYEQYF.

This clone was counted once. The chain links TRBV11-3 to TRBJ2-1, with D possibly TRBD1 on 6 matching bases. This CDR3 spans 13 amino acids. With 5 bases removed from V and 10 bases from J, the gap between germline ends came to 15 bases. CDR1 is SGHNT, CDR2 YENEEA, per germline. The chain's CDR3 is CASSNPDSFEQFF. As DNA, the CDR3 is TGTGCCAGCAGCAACCCGGACAGCTTCGAGCAGTTCTTC.

The gene calls are TRBV7-2 and TRBJ2-3, with a tentative D call TRBD1 (6 bases). The CDR3 contains 16 residues. CDR1 SGHTA and CDR2 FQGNSA come from the germline V gene. V was cut by 2 bases and J by 0 bases, with 12 bases left in between. The CDR3 loop is CASSLSGVASTDTQYF. The CDR3 nucleotides are TGTGCCAGCAGCTTATCAGGGGTTGCTAGCACAGATACGCAGTATTTT.

The CDR3 region is CASSPRQLSGNTIYF. DNA for the CDR3: TGTGCCAGCTCACCGCGGCAGCTCTCTGGAAACACCATATATTTT. This chain uses TRBV18 with TRBJ1-3; the D is unclear. Germline V gene sequence: CDR1 KGHSH, CDR2 LQKENI. Trimming took 3 bases from V and 0 from J, leaving 9 bases between them. CDR3 size: 15 residues.

The V call is TRBV7-2, the J call TRBJ2-1, with a tentative D call TRBD2 (6 bases). CDR1 and CDR2 (germline): SGHTA, FQGNSA. The CDR3 totals 14 residues. V was shortened by 3 bases and J by 4 bases, with 10 bases between the two germline ends. For the CDR3, the DNA is TGTGCCAGCAGCTTGGGGCTAGCGTACAATGAGCAGTTCTTC. It is translated as CASSLGLAYNEQFF.

The chain's CDR3 is CASASALPYGYTF. The CDR3 DNA follows: TGTGCCAGCGCGAGTGCCCTTCCCTATGGCTACACCTTC. The V gene is TRBV12-3 or TRBV12-4, the J gene TRBJ1-2; D not certain. The V end lost 8 bases, the J end lost 4 bases, and 14 bases lay between the germline ends. This CDR3 is built from 13 residues.

The chain carries TRBV15 and TRBJ2-3; possibly TRBD2 for D (6 bases). Germline loops: CDR1 LNHNV, CDR2 YYDKDF (reference sequence). The CDR3 is 18 residues long. Trimming stripped 1 base from V and 3 bases from J, with 20 bases between. The DNA of the CDR3 is TGTGCCACCAGCAGAGCGGGTCGTCGGGCGGGAAGGACAGATACGCAGTATTTT. Protein sequence: CATSRAGRRAGRTDTQYF.

This sequence joins TRBV30 and TRBJ1-4; 9 nucleotides line up with TRBD1. The CDR3 runs 15 residues. Trimming at V came to 0 bases and at J to 6 bases, leaving 5 bases not matched to a gene. CDR1 and CDR2 (germline): GTSNPN, SVGIG (reference sequence). In DNA, the CDR3 is TGTGCCTGGAGTGTGGGACAGGGAGCCCATGAAAAACTGTTTTTT. Translation gives CAWSVGQGAHEKLFF. The full variable domain, its missing parts supplied by reference TRBV30 and TRBJ1-4, is SQTIHQWPATLVQPVGSPLSLECTVEGTSNPNLYWYRQAAGRGLQLLFYSVGIGQISSEVPQNLSASRPQDRQFILSSKKLLLSDSGFYLCAWSVGQGAHEKLFFGSGTQLSVL.